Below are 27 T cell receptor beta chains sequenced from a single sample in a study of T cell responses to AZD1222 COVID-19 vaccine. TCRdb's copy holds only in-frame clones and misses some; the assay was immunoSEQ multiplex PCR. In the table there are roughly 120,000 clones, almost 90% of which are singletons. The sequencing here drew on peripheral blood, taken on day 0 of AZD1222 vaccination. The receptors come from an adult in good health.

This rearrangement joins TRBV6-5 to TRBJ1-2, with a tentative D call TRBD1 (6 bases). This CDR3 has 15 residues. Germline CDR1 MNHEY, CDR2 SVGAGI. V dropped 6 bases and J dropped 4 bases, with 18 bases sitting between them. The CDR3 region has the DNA TGTGCCAGCAGACACACCGGGGGCAGGGGCTATGGCTACACCTTC. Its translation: CASRHTGGRGYGYTF.

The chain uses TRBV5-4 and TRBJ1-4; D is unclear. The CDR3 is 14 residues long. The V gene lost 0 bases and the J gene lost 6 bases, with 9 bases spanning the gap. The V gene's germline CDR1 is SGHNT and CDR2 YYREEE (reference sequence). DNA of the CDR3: TGTGCCAGCAGCTTGGTTTCTGGGGATGAAAAACTGTTTTTT. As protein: CASSLVSGDEKLFF.

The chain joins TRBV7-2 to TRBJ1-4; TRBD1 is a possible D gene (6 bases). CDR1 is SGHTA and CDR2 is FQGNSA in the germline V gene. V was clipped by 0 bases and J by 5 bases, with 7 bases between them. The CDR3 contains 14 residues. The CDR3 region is CASSLAQGNEKLFF. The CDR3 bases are TGTGCCAGCAGCTTAGCGCAGGGGAATGAAAAACTGTTTTTT.

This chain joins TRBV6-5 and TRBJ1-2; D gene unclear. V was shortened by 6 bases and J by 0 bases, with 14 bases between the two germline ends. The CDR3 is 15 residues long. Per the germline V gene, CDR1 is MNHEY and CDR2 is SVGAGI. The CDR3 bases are TGTGCCAGCAGAGCAGGTCGCTCAGCTAACTATGGCTACACCTTC. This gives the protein CASRAGRSANYGYTF.

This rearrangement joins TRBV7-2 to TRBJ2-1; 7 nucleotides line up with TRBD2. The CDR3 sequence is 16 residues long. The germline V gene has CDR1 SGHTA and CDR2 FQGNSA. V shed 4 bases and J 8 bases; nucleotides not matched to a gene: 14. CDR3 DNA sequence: TGTGCCAGCAGCTCTGGACTAGTTTTTATTCTCTATGAGCAGTTCTTC. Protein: CASSSGLVFILYEQFF.

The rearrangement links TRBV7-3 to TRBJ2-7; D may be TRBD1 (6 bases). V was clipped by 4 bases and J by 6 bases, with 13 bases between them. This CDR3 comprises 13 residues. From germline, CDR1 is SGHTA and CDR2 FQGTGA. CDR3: CASSSGGQTEQYF. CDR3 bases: TGTGCCAGCAGCTCAGGAGGACAGACCGAGCAGTACTTC.

In nucleotides, the CDR3 is TGCAGCGTTTCAAGTGAAAGCCAGGGCGGGGGGACAGATACGCAGTATTTT. Its protein is CSVSSESQGGGTDTQYF. The chain has TRBV29-1 and TRBJ2-3; 8 nucleotides agree with TRBD2. CDR1 is SQVTM and CDR2 is ANQGSEA in the germline V gene. This CDR3 comprises 17 residues. V lost 5 bases to trimming and J lost 3 bases; unmatched junction nucleotides: 16.

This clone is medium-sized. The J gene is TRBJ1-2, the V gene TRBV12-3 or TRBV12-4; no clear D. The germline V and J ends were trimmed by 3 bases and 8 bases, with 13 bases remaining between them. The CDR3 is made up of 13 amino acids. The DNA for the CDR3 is TGTGCCAGCAGTTTGACCGGCTTCGGCGGCTACACCTTC. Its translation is CASSLTGFGGYTF.

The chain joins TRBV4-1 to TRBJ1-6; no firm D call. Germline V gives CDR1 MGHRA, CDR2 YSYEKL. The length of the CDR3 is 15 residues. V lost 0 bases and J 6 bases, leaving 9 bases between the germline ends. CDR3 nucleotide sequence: TGCGCCAGCAGCCAAGAGCCAGGCGGTAATTCACCCCTCCACTTT. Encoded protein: CASSQEPGGNSPLHF.

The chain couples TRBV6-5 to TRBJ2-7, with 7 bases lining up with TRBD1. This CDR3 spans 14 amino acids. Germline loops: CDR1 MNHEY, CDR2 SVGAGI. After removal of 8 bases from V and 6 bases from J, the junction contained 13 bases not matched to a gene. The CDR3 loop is CASRLDGRDSEQYF. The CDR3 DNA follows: TGTGCCAGCCGCTTAGACGGCAGGGACAGCGAGCAGTACTTC.

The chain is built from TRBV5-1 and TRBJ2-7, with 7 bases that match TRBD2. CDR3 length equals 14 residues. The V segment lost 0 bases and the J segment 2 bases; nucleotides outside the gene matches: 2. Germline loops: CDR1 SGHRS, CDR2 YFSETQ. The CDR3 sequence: CASSLERGAYEQYF. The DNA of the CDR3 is TGCGCCAGCAGCTTGGAACGGGGGGCCTACGAGCAGTACTTC.

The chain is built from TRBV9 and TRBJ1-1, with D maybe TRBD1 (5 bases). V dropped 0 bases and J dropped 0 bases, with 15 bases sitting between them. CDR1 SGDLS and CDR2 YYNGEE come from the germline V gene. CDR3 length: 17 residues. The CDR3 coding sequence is TGTGCCAGCAGCGTAGGGGACGGCCGTCCCCTGAACACTGAAGCTTTCTTT. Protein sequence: CASSVGDGRPLNTEAFF. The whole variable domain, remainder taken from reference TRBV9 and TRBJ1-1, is DSGVTQTPKHLITATGQRVTLRCSPRSGDLSVYWYQQSLDQGLQFLIQYYNGEERAKGNILERFSAQQFPDLHSELNLSSLELGDSALYFCASSVGDGRPLNTEAFFGQGTRLTVV.

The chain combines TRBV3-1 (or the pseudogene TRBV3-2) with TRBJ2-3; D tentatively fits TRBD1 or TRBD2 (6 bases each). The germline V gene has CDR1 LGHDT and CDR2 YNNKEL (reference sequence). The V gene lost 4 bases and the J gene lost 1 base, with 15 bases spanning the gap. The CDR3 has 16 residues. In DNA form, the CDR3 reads TGTGCCAGCAGCCCATCGACAGGAGGGGGCACAGATACGCAGTATTTT. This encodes CASSPSTGGGTDTQYF.

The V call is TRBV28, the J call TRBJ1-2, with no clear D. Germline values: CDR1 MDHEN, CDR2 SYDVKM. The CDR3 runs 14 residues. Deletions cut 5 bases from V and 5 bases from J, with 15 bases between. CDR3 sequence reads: CASSPATKKYGYTF. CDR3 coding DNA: TGTGCCAGCAGTCCCGCCACGAAGAAATATGGCTACACCTTC.

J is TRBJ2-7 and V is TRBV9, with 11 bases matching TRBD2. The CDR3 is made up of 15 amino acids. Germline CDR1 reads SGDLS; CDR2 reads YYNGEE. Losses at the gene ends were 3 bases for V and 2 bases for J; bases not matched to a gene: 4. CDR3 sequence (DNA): TGTGCCAGCAGCGCCGGGACTAGCGGTCCCTACGAGCAGTACTTC. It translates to CASSAGTSGPYEQYF.

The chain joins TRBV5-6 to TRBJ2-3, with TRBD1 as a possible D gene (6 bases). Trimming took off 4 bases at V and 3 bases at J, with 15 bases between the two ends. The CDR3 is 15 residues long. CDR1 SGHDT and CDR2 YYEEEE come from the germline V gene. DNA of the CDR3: TGTGCCAGCAGCCCACAACAGGGTATGACAGATACGCAGTATTTT. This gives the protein CASSPQQGMTDTQYF.

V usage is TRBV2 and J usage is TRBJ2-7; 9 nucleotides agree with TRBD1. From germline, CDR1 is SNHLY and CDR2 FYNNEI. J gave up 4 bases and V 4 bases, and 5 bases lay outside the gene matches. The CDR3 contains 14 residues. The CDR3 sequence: CASSAGTGRYEQYF. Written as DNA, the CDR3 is TGTGCCAGCAGTGCCGGGACAGGGAGGTACGAGCAGTACTTC.

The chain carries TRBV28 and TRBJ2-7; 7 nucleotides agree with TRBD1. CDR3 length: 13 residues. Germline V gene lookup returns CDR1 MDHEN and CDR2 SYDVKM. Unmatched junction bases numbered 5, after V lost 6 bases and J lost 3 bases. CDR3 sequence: CASRTGQIYEQYF. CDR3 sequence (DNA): TGTGCCAGCAGAACGGGACAGATCTACGAGCAGTACTTC.

CDR3 residues: CASSQAGGRTEAFF. The CDR3 nucleotides read TGCGCCAGCAGCCAGGCGGGTGGCAGGACTGAAGCTTTCTTT. This rearrangement joins TRBV4-1 to TRBJ1-1; no clear D. CDR1 is MGHRA, CDR2 YSYEKL, per germline. This CDR3 is 14 amino acids long. V was cut by 3 bases and J by 5 bases, with 13 bases left in between.

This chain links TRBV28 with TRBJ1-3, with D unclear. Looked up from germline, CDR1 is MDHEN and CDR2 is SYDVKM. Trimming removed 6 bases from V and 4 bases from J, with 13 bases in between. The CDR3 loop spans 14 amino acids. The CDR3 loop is CASRATGVGNTIYF. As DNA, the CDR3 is TGTGCCAGCAGAGCCACGGGAGTCGGAAACACCATATATTTT. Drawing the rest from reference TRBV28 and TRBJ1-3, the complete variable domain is DVKVTQSSRYLVKRTGEKVFLECVQDMDHENMFWYRQDPGLGLRLIYFSYDVKMKEKGDIPEGYSVSREKKERFSLILESASTNQTSMYLCASRATGVGNTIYFGEGSWLTVV.

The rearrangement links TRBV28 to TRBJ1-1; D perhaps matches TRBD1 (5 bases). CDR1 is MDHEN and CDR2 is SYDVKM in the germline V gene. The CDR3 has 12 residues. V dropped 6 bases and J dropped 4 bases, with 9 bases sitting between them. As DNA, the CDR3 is TGTGCCAGCAGGGGGGGAGCCACTGAAGCTTTCTTT. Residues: CASRGGATEAFF.

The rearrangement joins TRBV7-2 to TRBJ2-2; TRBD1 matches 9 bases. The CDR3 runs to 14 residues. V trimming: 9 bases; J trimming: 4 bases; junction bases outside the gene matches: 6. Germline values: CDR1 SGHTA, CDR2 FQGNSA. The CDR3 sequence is CASTGQGFTGELFF. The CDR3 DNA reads TGTGCCAGTACGGGACAGGGCTTCACCGGGGAGCTGTTTTTT.

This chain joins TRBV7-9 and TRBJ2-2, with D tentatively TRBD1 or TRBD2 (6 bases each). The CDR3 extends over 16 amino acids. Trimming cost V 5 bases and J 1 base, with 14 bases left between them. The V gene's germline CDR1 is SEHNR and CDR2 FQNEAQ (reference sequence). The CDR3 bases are TGTGCCAGCAGCCCCTCGGGGGCTGGGAACACCGGGGAGCTGTTTTTT. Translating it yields CASSPSGAGNTGELFF.

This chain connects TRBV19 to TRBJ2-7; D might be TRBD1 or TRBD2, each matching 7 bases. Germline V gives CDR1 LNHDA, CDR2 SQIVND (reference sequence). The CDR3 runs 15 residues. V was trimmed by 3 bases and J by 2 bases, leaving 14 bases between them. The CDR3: CASSIGQGGTYEQYF. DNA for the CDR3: TGTGCCAGTAGTATTGGCCAGGGGGGGACCTACGAGCAGTACTTC.

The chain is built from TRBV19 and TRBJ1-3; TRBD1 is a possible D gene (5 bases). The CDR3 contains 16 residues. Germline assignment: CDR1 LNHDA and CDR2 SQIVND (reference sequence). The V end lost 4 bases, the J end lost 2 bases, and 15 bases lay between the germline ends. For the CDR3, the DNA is TGTGCCAGTAGTAACCTGGGGGGTATCGCTGGAAACACCATATATTTT. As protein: CASSNLGGIAGNTIYF.

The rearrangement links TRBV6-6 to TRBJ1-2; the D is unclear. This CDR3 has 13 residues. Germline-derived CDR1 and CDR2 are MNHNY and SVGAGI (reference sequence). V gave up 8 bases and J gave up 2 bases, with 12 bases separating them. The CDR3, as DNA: TGTGCCAGCGGTGGTAGGCAGAACTATGGCTACACCTTC. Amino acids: CASGGRQNYGYTF.

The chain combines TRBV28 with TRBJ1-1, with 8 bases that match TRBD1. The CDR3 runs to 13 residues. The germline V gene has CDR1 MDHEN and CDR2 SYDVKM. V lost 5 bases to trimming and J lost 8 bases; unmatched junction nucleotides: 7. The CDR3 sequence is CASSIHRDREAFF. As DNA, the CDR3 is TGTGCCAGCAGTATCCACCGGGACAGGGAAGCTTTCTTT.